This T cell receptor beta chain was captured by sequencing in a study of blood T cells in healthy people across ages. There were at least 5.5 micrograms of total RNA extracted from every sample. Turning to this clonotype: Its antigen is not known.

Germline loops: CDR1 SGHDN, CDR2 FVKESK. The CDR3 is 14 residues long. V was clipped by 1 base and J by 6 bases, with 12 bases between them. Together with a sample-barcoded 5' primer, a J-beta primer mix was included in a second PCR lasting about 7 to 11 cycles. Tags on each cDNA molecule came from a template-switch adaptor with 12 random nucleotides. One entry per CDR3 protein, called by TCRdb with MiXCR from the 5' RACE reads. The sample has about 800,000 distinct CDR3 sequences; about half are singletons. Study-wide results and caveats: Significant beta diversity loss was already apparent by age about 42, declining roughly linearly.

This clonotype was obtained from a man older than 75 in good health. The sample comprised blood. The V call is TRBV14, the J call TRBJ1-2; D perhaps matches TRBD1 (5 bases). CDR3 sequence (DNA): TGTGCCAGCAGCCAAGGAGGGGTGGGAAATGGCTACACCTTC. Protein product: CASSQGGVGNGYTF.